The 27 T cell receptor beta chains below come from one sample, sequenced in a study of CD8 T cells in ankylosing spondylitis. MiXCR, run by TCRdb on the 5' RACE reads, gives a single entry per CDR3 protein. This table holds 200,000 to 300,000 distinct CDR3 sequences, 8.2% found once. Sequenced material: blood, either unsorted or a sorted T cell fraction (not recorded which). The receptors were gathered from a female donor with ankylosing spondylitis or in good health (not recorded which).

This clonotype occurred many times. The J gene is TRBJ2-1, the V gene TRBV7-3, with 10 bases matching TRBD2. Per the germline V gene, CDR1 is SGHTA and CDR2 is FQGTGA. The CDR3 is 16 amino acids. V lost 4 bases, J lost 3 bases, and 6 bases stayed unmatched. The CDR3 protein is CASSSLAGDHYNEQFF. DNA for the CDR3: TGTGCCAGCAGCTCCCTAGCGGGAGACCACTACAATGAGCAGTTCTTC.

This clonotype was seen many times. V gene TRBV29-1 combines with J gene TRBJ2-1; 14 positions match TRBD2. This CDR3 spans 16 amino acids. The ends lost 3 bases at V and 9 bases at J; junction bases unmatched: 10. Germline CDR1 and CDR2: SQVTM and ANQGSEA. The CDR3 is CSVEVVAGLAGAEQFF. The CDR3 region has the DNA TGCAGCGTTGAGGTGGTGGCGGGACTAGCGGGGGCTGAGCAGTTCTTC.

Only a few counts were recorded for this clonotype. The J gene is TRBJ2-5, the V gene TRBV7-2; D is uncertain. CDR1 is SGHTA and CDR2 is FQGNSA in the germline V gene. This CDR3 contains 12 residues. Trimming shortened V by 3 bases and J by 5 bases, and 7 bases separated the two germline ends. CDR3 in amino acids: CASSFGFETQYF. In DNA, the CDR3 is TGTGCCAGCAGCTTTGGGTTCGAGACCCAGTACTTC.

This clonotype came up a few times. The gene calls are TRBV7-2 and TRBJ2-5, with D tentatively TRBD2 (5 bases). V was clipped by 3 bases and J by 5 bases, with 16 bases between them. Germline lookup yields CDR1 SGHTA and CDR2 FQGNSA. The CDR3 has 15 residues. The CDR3 sequence: CASSLMFEGVETQYF. The CDR3, as DNA: TGTGCCAGCAGCTTGATGTTTGAGGGAGTGGAGACCCAGTACTTC.

This clonotype was recorded many times. V and J are TRBV19 and TRBJ1-1; D unresolved. CDR1 is LNHDA and CDR2 is SQIVND in the germline V gene (reference sequence). V lost 4 bases to trimming and J lost 4 bases, with 10 bases between them. The CDR3 loop spans 13 amino acids. CDR3 DNA: TGTGCCAGTAGTACCCACCGGTCCACTGAAGCTTTCTTT. Amino acids: CASSTHRSTEAFF.

This clonotype was seen ten or more times. The rearrangement joins TRBV10-3 to TRBJ2-1; 13 nucleotides align to TRBD2. The germline CDR1 and CDR2 sequences are ENHRY and SYGVKD. The V gene end was trimmed by 3 bases and the J gene end by 12 bases; junction bases not matched to a gene: 2. The CDR3 runs to 13 residues. The CDR3 DNA follows: TGTGCCATCAGTGAAACTAGCGGGGGGGGGCAGTTCTTC. Protein sequence: CAISETSGGGQFF.

This clonotype was observed many times. This chain connects TRBV10-3 to TRBJ2-1; D possibly corresponds to TRBD2 (5 bases). The germline gives CDR1 ENHRY, CDR2 SYGVKD. Trimming took off 4 bases at V and 9 bases at J, with 19 bases between the two ends. CDR3 size: 15 residues. The CDR3 DNA follows: TGTGCCATCAGTGCTTCTGGACTGACCAACGGTGAGCAGTTCTTC. As protein: CAISASGLTNGEQFF.

This clonotype has ten or more counts. The genes are TRBV20-1 and TRBJ2-5, with unresolved D. The CDR3 runs 11 residues. Trimming removed 3 bases at V and 4 bases at J, with 6 bases between. The germline gives CDR1 DFQATT, CDR2 SNEGSKA (reference sequence). The CDR3 here is CSARGRETQYF. The CDR3 DNA reads TGCAGTGCTAGGGGCCGAGAGACCCAGTACTTC.

This clonotype was observed many times. The chain recombines TRBV6-2 or TRBV6-3 with TRBJ2-2, with TRBD2 matching over 8 bases. The V gene end was trimmed by 9 bases and the J gene end by 9 bases; junction bases not matched to a gene: 18. Germline CDR1 MNHEY, CDR2 SVGEGT. The CDR3 loop spans 16 amino acids. The DNA of the CDR3 is TGTGCCAGTCGCCTCTCCGCGGGAGGCGAAAACAGGGAGCTGTTTTTT. Amino acids: CASRLSAGGENRELFF.

This clonotype has at least ten counts. The V call is TRBV28, the J call TRBJ2-1; 11 bases map to TRBD2. J was trimmed by 2 bases and V by 7 bases; bases with no gene match: 4. This CDR3 has 15 amino acids. Germline V gives CDR1 MDHEN, CDR2 SYDVKM. The CDR3 DNA reads as TGTGCCAGCACCCTAGCGGGAGGCCCCTACAATGAGCAGTTCTTC. Its protein product is CASTLAGGPYNEQFF. Full variable domain (remainder filled in from reference TRBV28 and TRBJ2-1): DVKVTQSSRYLVKRTGEKVFLECVQDMDHENMFWYRQDPGLGLRLIYFSYDVKMKEKGDIPEGYSVSREKKERFSLILESASTNQTSMYLCASTLAGGPYNEQFFGPGTRLTVL.

V is TRBV7-9 and J is TRBJ2-1; D is unresolved. The CDR3 is 11 amino acids. The V end lost 7 bases, the J end lost 7 bases, and 8 bases lay between the germline ends. Germline V gives CDR1 SEHNR, CDR2 FQNEAQ (reference sequence). This chain's CDR3 is CASTQGNEQFF. CDR3 nucleotide sequence: TGTGCCAGCACCCAAGGTAATGAGCAGTTCTTC. The variable domain in full, with the rest retrieved from reference TRBV7-9 and TRBJ2-1, is DTGVSQNPRHKITKRGQNVTFRCDPISEHNRLYWYRQTLGQGPEFLTYFQNEAQLEKSRLLSDRFSAERPKGSFSTLEIQRTEQGDSAMYLCASTQGNEQFFGPGTRLTVL.

This clonotype was observed at least ten times. The genes are TRBV30 and TRBJ2-1; 9 bases are a match to TRBD2. V gave up 2 bases and J gave up 9 bases; unmatched junction bases: 8. Germline V gene sequence: CDR1 GTSNPN, CDR2 SVGIG (reference sequence). The CDR3 contains 14 residues. CDR3 bases: TGTGCCTGGAGTATGATAGCGGGAGTGGGTGAGCAGTTCTTC. Translation: CAWSMIAGVGEQFF.

Note on this clonotype: Sequence at one end of the junction differs from germline and may be a read error. The chain uses TRBV12-5 and TRBJ2-4; 8 bases match TRBD2. This CDR3 has 16 amino acids. Per the germline V gene, CDR1 is LGHNT and CDR2 is FRNRAP. In DNA, the CDR3 is TGTGTTAGTGGTTTGATCAGCGGGAGTTCCAAAAACATTCAGTACTTC. It codes for CVSGLISGSSKNIQYF.

This clonotype was picked up many times. The rearrangement links TRBV6-2 or TRBV6-3 to TRBJ2-7; 8 positions match TRBD1. The CDR3 consists of 17 residues. Germline values: CDR1 MNHEY, CDR2 SVGEGT. The ends lost 5 bases at V and 2 bases at J; junction bases unmatched: 14. CDR3 region: CASSLDLGQGGTYEQYF. In DNA, the CDR3 is TGTGCCAGCAGTCTAGACTTAGGACAGGGTGGGACCTACGAGCAGTACTTC.

The table lists this clonotype with many counts. The J gene is TRBJ2-5, the V gene TRBV10-3; D is ambiguous. Trimming pared 3 bases from V and 1 base from J, leaving 6 bases between. Germline V gene sequence: CDR1 ENHRY, CDR2 SYGVKD. The CDR3 is made up of 13 amino acids. The CDR3, as DNA: TGTGCCATCAGTGAATCGTTCCAAGAGACCCAGTACTTC. Amino acids: CAISESFQETQYF.

This clonotype occurred many times. This chain links TRBV15 with TRBJ2-7; maybe TRBD1 (5 bases). This CDR3 is 15 amino acids long. Germline assignment: CDR1 LNHNV and CDR2 YYDKDF (reference sequence). Trimming took 4 bases from V and 4 from J, leaving 17 bases between them. Here the CDR3 DNA reads TGTGCCACCAGCACATTTGACAGCCGATTTTACGAGCAGTACTTC. Translated, it gives CATSTFDSRFYEQYF.

The V and J genes are TRBV28 and TRBJ1-1; unclear D gene. V was trimmed by 6 bases and J by 12 bases, leaving 14 bases between them. CDR1 MDHEN and CDR2 SYDVKM come from the germline V gene. This CDR3 comprises 11 residues. The CDR3 here is CASSSPAGTFF. The CDR3 DNA sequence: TGTGCCAGCAGCTCCCCCGCGGGTACTTTCTTT. Together with reference TRBV28 and TRBJ1-1, the CDR3 gives the full variable domain: DVKVTQSSRYLVKRTGEKVFLECVQDMDHENMFWYRQDPGLGLRLIYFSYDVKMKEKGDIPEGYSVSREKKERFSLILESASTNQTSMYLCASSSPAGTFFGQGTRLTVV.

This chain connects TRBV11-2 to TRBJ2-1, with TRBD2 matching over 16 bases. CDR1 and CDR2 from the germline V gene are SGHAT and FQNNGV. The CDR3 contains 15 residues. Losses at the gene ends were 3 bases for V and 8 bases for J; bases not matched to a gene: 1. The CDR3 here is CASSFGTSGRDEQFF. CDR3 nucleotide sequence: TGTGCCAGCAGCTTCGGGACTAGCGGGAGGGATGAGCAGTTCTTC.

Worth noting for this clonotype: A much larger clone is a single base away; this may be a read error. V and J are TRBV28 and TRBJ1-5; D unresolved. Trimming removed 3 bases from V and 5 bases from J, with 8 bases in between. The CDR3 covers 13 residues. Germline values: CDR1 MDHEN, CDR2 SYDVKM. The CDR3 DNA is TGTGCCAGCAGTTTTTCTGTGGATCAGCCCCAGCATTTT. Protein: CASSFSVDQPQHF.

This clonotype was seen many times. The chain carries TRBV28 and TRBJ2-1; tentatively, D is TRBD1 or TRBD2 (6 bases each). Per germline, CDR1 MDHEN and CDR2 SYDVKM. The V and J ends lost 8 bases and 10 bases respectively, with 15 bases between them. The CDR3 spans 12 residues. In nucleotides, the CDR3 is TGTGCCAGCTGCCCCCTAGGGGGGGAGCAGTTCTTC. It translates to CASCPLGGEQFF.

In this sample, this clonotype turned up many times. The V call is TRBV3-1, the J call TRBJ1-1; D gene ambiguous. CDR3 size: 13 residues. The germline CDR1 and CDR2 sequences are LGHDT and YNNKEL (reference sequence). Trimming pared 1 base from V and 1 base from J, leaving 4 bases between. The CDR3 loop reads CASSQGANTEAFF. The CDR3 DNA sequence: TGTGCCAGCAGCCAAGGGGCGAACACTGAAGCTTTCTTT. Combining the CDR3 with reference TRBV3-1 and TRBJ1-1 gives the whole variable domain DTAVSQTPKYLVTQMGNDKSIKCEQNLGHDTMYWYKQDSKKFLKIMFSYNNKELIINETVPNRFSPKSPDKAHLNLHINSLELGDSAVYFCASSQGANTEAFFGQGTRLTVV.

This clonotype was found many times. This chain uses TRBV7-6 with TRBJ2-1, with 8 bases lining up with TRBD2. Germline loops: CDR1 SGHVS, CDR2 FNYEAQ. CDR3 length: 16 residues. J lost 2 bases, V lost 5 bases, and 8 bases had no gene match. The CDR3 coding sequence is TGTGCCAGCAGCCTTCTTAGCGGGGACGCCTACAATGAGCAGTTCTTC. Translated: CASSLLSGDAYNEQFF.

This clonotype has ten or more counts. DNA for the CDR3: TGCAGTGCGAGGGAGCGGGAGATCGCTTACGAGCAGTACTTC. Protein: CSAREREIAYEQYF. The chain employs TRBV20-1 and TRBJ2-7; TRBD2 aligns across 8 bases. This CDR3 has 14 amino acids. The V segment lost 6 bases and the J segment 4 bases; nucleotides outside the gene matches: 11. Germline V gene sequence: CDR1 DFQATT, CDR2 SNEGSKA (reference sequence).

This clonotype was observed many times. The chain has TRBV5-1 and TRBJ2-3; 7 bases map to TRBD2. V lost 4 bases and J lost 2; bases outside the gene matches: 10. Germline CDR1 and CDR2: SGHRS and YFSETQ. The CDR3 is 16 residues long. DNA of the CDR3: TGCGCCAGCAGCATCGACGGGAGGTTCTCCACAGATACGCAGTATTTT. The encoded protein is CASSIDGRFSTDTQYF.

This clonotype was seen many times. The genes are TRBV7-2 and TRBJ1-2, with D perhaps TRBD1 (5 bases). The CDR3 totals 15 residues. Trimming pared 2 bases from V and 5 bases from J, leaving 15 bases between. CDR1 is SGHTA and CDR2 is FQGNSA in the germline V gene. CDR3: CASSLFWDPRYGYTF. CDR3 nucleotide sequence: TGTGCCAGCAGCTTATTCTGGGACCCTAGATATGGCTACACCTTC.

In this sample, this clonotype turned up many times. V gene TRBV5-1 combines with J gene TRBJ2-3; possible D gene TRBD1, 5 bases. The CDR3 covers 14 residues. V lost 5 bases and J 1 base, leaving 11 bases between the germline ends. The germline V gene has CDR1 SGHRS and CDR2 YFSETQ. The CDR3 spells CASSMAGRTDTQYF. As DNA, the CDR3 is TGCGCCAGCAGTATGGCAGGGCGCACAGATACGCAGTATTTT.

Ten or more counts support this clonotype. The rearrangement joins TRBV3-1 to TRBJ1-3, with D perhaps matching TRBD1 (5 bases). The V gene's germline CDR1 is LGHDT and CDR2 YNNKEL (reference sequence). With 1 base removed from V and 2 bases from J, the gap between germline ends came to 6 bases. This CDR3 is 14 amino acids long. The CDR3 coding sequence is TGTGCCAGCAGCCAAGGACAGCCTGGAAACACCATATATTTT. As protein: CASSQGQPGNTIYF.